This passage covers 26 T cell receptor beta chains from one sample sequenced in a study of shared clonotypes between healthy human individuals. Some clones are missing from TCRdb's copy, which holds only in-frame ones; the method was immunoSEQ multiplex PCR. The sample records approximately 1.1 million clones, 70% to 80% being singletons. The sequencing sample was made of memory CD4+ T cells from PBMCs. Subset defined: CD45RA-negative fraction. All receptors come from a man between 18 and 29 years old in good health. Some clones in this sample may be carry-over from other donors' samples.

The chain uses TRBV5-1 and TRBJ2-1; a weak D match, TRBD2 (6 bases). Trimming removed 0 bases at V and 0 bases at J, with 13 bases between. The CDR3 extends over 17 amino acids. In germline, CDR1 is SGHRS, CDR2 YFSETQ. CDR3 in DNA: TGCGCCAGCAGCTTGGCCGGCGGGACTTCCTCCTACAATGAGCAGTTCTTC. Residues: CASSLAGGTSSYNEQFF.

A few counts support this clone. The same CDR3 also results from other DNA sequences found in this sample. The genes are TRBV28 and TRBJ2-7; no clear D gene. The V end lost 5 bases, the J end lost 3 bases, and 8 bases lay between the germline ends. Germline CDR1 MDHEN, CDR2 SYDVKM. The CDR3 runs to 12 residues. CDR3 amino acids: CASSPLGYEQYF. CDR3 DNA sequence: TGTGCCAGCAGTCCTCTTGGCTACGAGCAGTACTTC.

This CDR3 is CASRDTSGYYNEQFF. As DNA, the CDR3 is TGTGCCAGCAGGGACACTAGCGGGTATTACAATGAGCAGTTCTTC. The V gene is TRBV6-5, the J gene TRBJ2-1; TRBD2 aligns across 9 bases. The ends lost 6 bases at V and 4 bases at J; junction bases unmatched: 7. The CDR3 consists of 15 residues. From germline, CDR1 is MNHEY and CDR2 SVGAGI.

CDR3 DNA: TGTGCCAGCAGCGTTCCTCTGAGCGGGAGTTATACAGATACGCAGTATTTT. This gives the protein CASSVPLSGSYTDTQYF. This chain joins TRBV9 and TRBJ2-3; 8 bases are a match to TRBD2. CDR1 and CDR2 (germline): SGDLS, YYNGEE. V shed 2 bases and J 3 bases; nucleotides not matched to a gene: 11. This CDR3 is 17 amino acids long.

V and J are TRBV30 and TRBJ1-2; 8 nucleotides align to TRBD1. V was pared by 1 base and J by 2 bases, with 9 bases of the junction left unmatched. Germline loops: CDR1 GTSNPN, CDR2 SVGIG (reference sequence). The CDR3 length is 16 residues. CDR3 bases: TGTGCCTGGAGTGGTCGATGGGGACAGGTCAACTATGGCTACACCTTC. Protein product: CAWSGRWGQVNYGYTF. Filled out from reference TRBV30 and TRBJ1-2, the complete variable domain reads SQTIHQWPATLVQPVGSPLSLECTVEGTSNPNLYWYRQAAGRGLQLLFYSVGIGQISSEVPQNLSASRPQDRQFILSSKKLLLSDSGFYLCAWSGRWGQVNYGYTFGSGTRLTVV.

As to this clone: In this CDR3 the conserved last residue, phenylalanine or tryptophan, is missing, so a read error is likely. The limits of the CDR3 on the DNA are not certain, so only TCRdb's listed CDR3 is given. The rearrangement joins TRBV21-1 to TRBJ2-7; the table's D gene call, TRBD1, was not cross checked with the DNA. TRBV21-1 is designated a pseudogene. The CDR3 has 14 residues if both end residues are counted. Here the CDR3 reads CANIRGPPTRRLSL.

This clone turned up a few times. V gene TRBV2 combines with J gene TRBJ1-2; tentative D call: TRBD1 (5 bases). This CDR3 has 14 residues. V gave up 7 bases and J gave up 6 bases, with 18 bases separating them. Germline V gene lookup returns CDR1 SNHLY and CDR2 FYNNEI. DNA for the CDR3: TGTGCCAGCACGAGGACATCCCTCAGGGATGGCTACACCTTC. The encoded protein is CASTRTSLRDGYTF.

This sequence joins TRBV19 and TRBJ1-3, with D unresolved. This CDR3 spans 14 amino acids. Trimming removed 1 base from V and 4 bases from J, with 8 bases in between. Germline V gene data show CDR1 as LNHDA and CDR2 as SQIVND (reference sequence). The CDR3 nucleotides read TGTGCCAGTAGTATAGGGAGATTCGGAAACACCATATATTTT. The encoded protein is CASSIGRFGNTIYF.

This chain uses TRBV27 with TRBJ1-2; 7 bases align to TRBD1. V shed 5 bases, J shed 6 bases, and the junction held 9 bases outside the gene matches. The V gene's germline CDR1 is MNHEY and CDR2 SMNVEV (reference sequence). This CDR3 has 14 residues. CDR3 region: CASSAREGADGYTF. The DNA of the CDR3 is TGTGCCAGCAGTGCCCGGGAGGGGGCTGATGGCTACACCTTC.

This sequence joins TRBV10-3 and TRBJ1-1; tentative D call: TRBD1 (6 bases). V lost 2 bases, J lost 5 bases, and 9 bases lay in between. Germline V lookup: CDR1 ENHRY, CDR2 SYGVKD. CDR3 size: 13 residues. CDR3 bases: TGTGCCATCAGTGAGGTGCAGGGGACTGAAGCTTTCTTT. Translating gives CAISEVQGTEAFF.

V usage is TRBV28 and J usage is TRBJ1-2, with 7 bases that match TRBD1. V lost 3 bases and J lost 7; bases outside the gene matches: 8. CDR3 length equals 14 residues. Germline CDR1 and CDR2: MDHEN and SYDVKM. As DNA, the CDR3 is TGTGCCAGCAGTTTGTGGGACAGACTTCTTGGCTACACCTTC. Amino acid sequence: CASSLWDRLLGYTF.

The chain carries TRBV18 and TRBJ2-3, with TRBD1 matching over 8 bases. The CDR3 spans 14 residues. V lost 4 bases to trimming and J lost 6 bases; unmatched junction nucleotides: 6. Germline loops: CDR1 KGHSH, CDR2 LQKENI. The CDR3 DNA is TGTGCCAGCTCACTTCTCGACAGGGGCGATACGCAGTATTTT. Its translation is CASSLLDRGDTQYF.

This clone was seen only once. The V gene is TRBV6-6, the J gene TRBJ2-5; weak D call: TRBD2 (5 bases). This CDR3 comprises 13 residues. Deletions cut 6 bases from V and 1 base from J, with 9 bases between. CDR1 is MNHNY and CDR2 is SVGAGI in the germline V gene (reference sequence). CDR3 nucleotide sequence: TGTGCCAGCAGAACGGGGTCCCAAGAGACCCAGTACTTC. It yields the protein CASRTGSQETQYF.

The CDR3 bases are TGTGCCAGCAGCCAACGGGACAGCAATCAGCCCCAGCATTTT. Translated, it gives CASSQRDSNQPQHF. The V call is TRBV27, the J call TRBJ1-5; possible D gene TRBD1, 5 bases. Germline lookup yields CDR1 MNHEY and CDR2 SMNVEV (reference sequence). V was pared by 6 bases and J by 1 base, with 10 bases between. CDR3 length equals 14 residues.

This rearrangement joins TRBV5-5 to TRBJ1-5; D is uncertain. The CDR3 extends over 15 amino acids. The V and J ends lost 1 base and 6 bases respectively, with 14 bases between them. CDR1 SGHKS and CDR2 YYEKEE come from the germline V gene (reference sequence). The CDR3 region has the DNA TGTGCCAGCAGCTTGAATCGGGAGGTAGGTCAGCCCCAGCATTTT. It yields the protein CASSLNREVGQPQHF.

This clone has a single count. This chain uses TRBV7-8 with TRBJ2-3; D remains unclear. CDR1 is SGHVS, CDR2 FQNEAQ, per germline. The CDR3 has 14 amino acids. Between the trimmed V and J ends, which lost 2 bases and 2 bases, there was a span of 8 bases. The CDR3 nucleotides read TGTGCCAGCAGCTTAATGGAGACCACAGATACGCAGTATTTT. Protein: CASSLMETTDTQYF.

The rearrangement links TRBV5-1 to TRBJ2-2; TRBD1 agrees at 8 bases. The CDR3 spans 16 residues. The ends lost 5 bases at V and 6 bases at J; junction bases unmatched: 12. Germline assignment: CDR1 SGHRS and CDR2 YFSETQ. CDR3: CASSPGTGGLAGELFF. CDR3 coding DNA: TGCGCCAGCAGTCCCGGAACAGGGGGTCTCGCCGGGGAGCTGTTTTTT.

This clone was seen a single time. The chain is built from TRBV28 and TRBJ2-1; tentative D call: TRBD1 (7 bases). Germline CDR1 MDHEN, CDR2 SYDVKM. V was shortened by 5 bases and J by 4 bases, with 33 bases between the two germline ends. The CDR3 loop spans 21 amino acids. CDR3 amino acids: CASSKIYGFKVQGGEYNEQFF. CDR3 bases: TGTGCCAGCAGTAAAATCTATGGATTTAAGGTCCAGGGGGGCGAATACAATGAGCAGTTCTTC.

The J gene is TRBJ2-5, the V gene TRBV6-1, with D perhaps being TRBD1 or TRBD2 (5 bases each). This CDR3 has 15 residues. The germline V gene has CDR1 MNHNS and CDR2 SASEGT. V lost 7 bases to trimming and J lost 4 bases, with 19 bases between them. CDR3: CASISGRLRGETQYF. CDR3 DNA sequence: TGTGCCAGCATATCCGGACGCCTGAGGGGAGAGACCCAGTACTTC.

The V and J genes are TRBV28 and TRBJ2-5, with 9 bases lining up with TRBD1. The junction had 6 bases not matched to a gene; V was cut back by 4 bases and J by 3 bases. Germline V lookup: CDR1 MDHEN, CDR2 SYDVKM. The CDR3 is 15 amino acids. The CDR3 here is CASSSPTGGKETQYF. CDR3 sequence (DNA): TGTGCCAGCAGTTCACCGACAGGGGGTAAAGAGACCCAGTACTTC.

V gene TRBV28 combines with J gene TRBJ2-5, with a possible D match to TRBD1 (6 bases). The CDR3 runs to 15 residues. Trimming cost V 2 bases and J 2 bases, with 12 bases left between them. Germline values: CDR1 MDHEN, CDR2 SYDVKM. The CDR3 coding sequence is TGTGCCAGCAGTTTAACAGGGCCCTCGCAAGAGACCCAGTACTTC. Residues: CASSLTGPSQETQYF.

About this clone itself: The same CDR3 also results from other DNA sequences found in this sample. In DNA, the CDR3 is TGTGCCAGCAGTTACCGGGACAGGGGGACCTACGAGCAGTACTTC. This translates into CASSYRDRGTYEQYF. The rearrangement uses TRBV6-5 and TRBJ2-7; 11 nucleotides agree with TRBD1. Germline trimming cut 2 bases from V and 2 bases from J; bases unmatched to any gene: 2. The CDR3 contains 15 residues. Germline V gene sequence: CDR1 MNHEY, CDR2 SVGAGI.

The rearrangement joins TRBV6-5 to TRBJ2-7, with D possibly TRBD2 on 6 matching bases. CDR3 length equals 15 residues. Germline values: CDR1 MNHEY, CDR2 SVGAGI. Trimming removed 0 bases from V and 0 bases from J, with 9 bases in between. The CDR3 DNA reads TGTGCCAGCAGTTACTCTGGGGGGACCTCCTACGAGCAGTACTTC. This codes for CASSYSGGTSYEQYF.

The chain combines TRBV28 with TRBJ1-4, with 7 bases lining up with TRBD1. V was pared by 5 bases and J by 4 bases, with 28 bases of the junction left unmatched. Germline-derived CDR1 and CDR2 are MDHEN and SYDVKM. There are 22 residues in the CDR3. The DNA for the CDR3 is TGTGCCAGCAGTACATTGTACGCCCGGGACAGCCCAACTTATTTCTTTAATGAAAAACTGTTTTTT. Its protein product is CASSTLYARDSPTYFFNEKLFF.

V is TRBV7-2 and J is TRBJ2-5; 7 bases map to TRBD2. Trimming removed 4 bases from V and 5 bases from J; junction bases left unmatched: 4. Germline loops: CDR1 SGHTA, CDR2 FQGNSA. There are 13 residues in the CDR3. CDR3: CASSWDYLETQYF. The CDR3 DNA follows: TGTGCCAGCAGCTGGGACTATCTGGAGACCCAGTACTTC. Full variable domain (missing parts from reference TRBV7-2 and TRBJ2-5): GAGVSQSPSNKVTEKGKDVELRCDPISGHTALYWYRQSLGQGLEFLIYFQGNSAPDKSGLPSDRFSAERTGGSVSTLTIQRTQQEDSAVYLCASSWDYLETQYFGPGTRLLVL.

In this sample, this clone turned up once. The V call is TRBV10-1, the J call TRBJ2-5; D is uncertain. Trimming left V 0 bases short and J 7 bases short, with 12 bases between. The CDR3 extends over 14 amino acids. Germline assignment: CDR1 WNHNN and CDR2 SYGVQD (reference sequence). CDR3 amino acids: CASSESSRSGTQYF. The CDR3 region has the DNA TGCGCCAGCAGTGAGTCGTCTAGATCGGGGACCCAGTACTTC.